This entry is about one T cell receptor beta chain. What it recognizes is unknown. The study ran its PCR with 60 Vbeta and 13 Jbeta primers. Produced via immunoSEQ multiplex PCR; TCRdb's table is partial and in-frame only. The profile shows about 89,000 clones, approximately 79% of them singletons. This CDR3 is 17 amino acids long. The germline CDR1 and CDR2 sequences are MGHRA and YSYEKL. Trimming cost V 0 bases and J 0 bases, with 13 bases left between them. The data were taken from a study of cytomegalovirus exposure and HLA in healthy donors. Overall study findings and caveats: Reported results showed that the classifier diagnosed cytomegalovirus status with high specificity and sensitivity.

The source is a male donor in good health and CMV-seronegative. The chain joins TRBV4-1 to TRBJ2-3; tentative D call: TRBD2 (5 bases). The specimen sequenced was PBMCs. CDR3 sequence: CASSQDWESSSTDTQYF. CDR3 in DNA: TGCGCCAGCAGCCAAGATTGGGAGAGCTCTAGCACAGATACGCAGTATTTT.